The table lists the clone carrying this T cell receptor (beta chain) with a few counts. The antigen is undetermined. Using immunoSEQ multiplex PCR, the repertoire was profiled, and TCRdb retains in-frame clones only, with some absent. The table records 40,000 to 45,000 clones, around two thirds of them present only once. The data belong to a study of vaccination effects on CD4 cells after COVID-19. The CDR3 runs 15 residues. Looked up from germline, CDR1 is KGHSH and CDR2 is LQKENI. V was shortened by 3 bases and J by 2 bases, with 14 bases between the two germline ends. The culture ran for roughly 10 days before CD4+ T cells were isolated. Participants completed two doses of the BNT162b2 or mRNA-1273 vaccine. Having tested negative for nucleocapsid antibodies, the vaccine recipients showed no prior SARS-CoV-2 infection. Replacing half the medium with IL-2 medium was done on days 3 and 7.

The rearrangement links TRBV18 to TRBJ2-7; D unclear. Sequencing was performed on CD4+ T cells from PBMCs cultured without peptide, taken after COVID-19 vaccination. The clonotype originates from a human donor who received a COVID-19 vaccine. The CDR3 region has the DNA TGTGCCAGCTCACCGGACGGAGCCTCCACCTACGAGCAGTACTTC. Translating gives CASSPDGASTYEQYF.